The 2 T cell receptor beta chains below were found in one sample sequenced in a study of blood T cells in healthy people across ages. Combining a sample-barcoded 5' primer with a J-beta primer mix, a second PCR ran for 7 to 11 cycles. Each CDR3 protein gets one entry after TCRdb re-called the 5' RACE reads with MiXCR. The data show around 320,000 distinct CDR3 sequences, 27% seen once. The specimen sequenced was blood. The receptors here all came from a woman in her seventies in good health.

The sample holds one count of this clonotype. The chain carries TRBV20-1 and TRBJ2-2; D not certain. In germline, CDR1 is DFQATT, CDR2 SNEGSKA (reference sequence). The CDR3 consists of 13 residues. The V end lost 3 bases, the J end lost 6 bases, and 11 bases lay between the germline ends. The CDR3, as DNA: TGCAGTGCTAGCCCACGTCTGGCCGGGGAGCTGTTTTTT. Amino acid sequence: CSASPRLAGELFF.

This rearrangement joins TRBV6-5 to TRBJ2-1; TRBD2 agrees at 8 bases. CDR1 and CDR2 (germline): MNHEY, SVGAGI. Trimming took 2 bases from V and 1 from J; bases not matched to a gene: 4. The CDR3 totals 16 residues. CDR3 nucleotide sequence: TGTGCCAGCAGTTACCTAACTAGCGGATCCTACAATGAGCAGTTCTTC. Its protein product is CASSYLTSGSYNEQFF.